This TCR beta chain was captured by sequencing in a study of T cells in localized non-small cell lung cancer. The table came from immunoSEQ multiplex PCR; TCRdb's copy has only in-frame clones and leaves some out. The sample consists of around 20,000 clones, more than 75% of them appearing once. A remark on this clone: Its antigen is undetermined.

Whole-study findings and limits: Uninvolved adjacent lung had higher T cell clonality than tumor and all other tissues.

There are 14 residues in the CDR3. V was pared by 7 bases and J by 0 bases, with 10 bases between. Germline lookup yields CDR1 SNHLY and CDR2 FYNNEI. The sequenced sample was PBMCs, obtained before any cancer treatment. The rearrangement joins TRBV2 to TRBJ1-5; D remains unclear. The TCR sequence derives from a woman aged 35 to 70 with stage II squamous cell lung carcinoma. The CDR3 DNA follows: TGTGCCAGCACCGAGGGATATAGCAATCAGCCCCAGCATTTT. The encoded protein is CASTEGYSNQPQHF.